This entry lists 7 T cell receptor beta chains sequenced from one sample in a study of T cells in Graves' hyperthyroidism and ophthalmopathy. There were TCR beta CDR3 regions amplified from RNA transcripts. Using the HTBI primer set, a first-round RT-PCR was run on the TCR CDR3. TCRdb itself ran the multiplex PCR reads through MiXCR, one entry per CDR3 protein. Among fewer than 400,000 distinct CDR3 sequences listed, around an eighth were seen once. The source material was blood. The receptors come from a man aged 50 or older with Graves' ophthalmopathy.

Ten or more counts support this clonotype. V gene TRBV7-9 combines with J gene TRBJ2-1, with D perhaps matching TRBD1 (9 bases). This CDR3 spans 15 amino acids. In germline, CDR1 is SEHNR, CDR2 FQNEAQ (reference sequence). V lost 0 bases and J 7 bases, leaving 13 bases between the germline ends. CDR3 in DNA: TGTGCCAGCAGCTTAGCTAGCGGGACAGGGAATGAGCAGTTCTTC. Translated: CASSLASGTGNEQFF.

This clonotype has only a few counts. The rearrangement links TRBV20-1 to TRBJ1-5, with TRBD1 matching 11 bases. V dropped 5 bases and J dropped 2; count of bases not matched to a gene: 8. Germline V gives CDR1 DFQATT, CDR2 SNEGSKA (reference sequence). The CDR3 contains 16 residues. In nucleotides, the CDR3 is TGCAGTGCTCTCGGGACAGGGGGTAGGGGCAATCAGCCCCAGCATTTT. Translating gives CSALGTGGRGNQPQHF.

This chain connects TRBV4-2 to TRBJ2-1, with 7 bases that match TRBD2. This CDR3 has 16 amino acids. The junction had 4 bases not matched to a gene; V was cut back by 0 bases and J by 2 bases. Germline V gene sequence: CDR1 LGHNA, CDR2 YNFKEQ. CDR3 sequence (DNA): TGTGCCAGCAGCCAAGACCACGGGACTACCTACAATGAGCAGTTCTTC. Translated, it gives CASSQDHGTTYNEQFF.

This clonotype came up a few times. The rearrangement joins TRBV12-3 or TRBV12-4 to TRBJ1-2, with 9 bases aligning to TRBD1. V was pared by 4 bases and J by 3 bases, with 9 bases of the junction left unmatched. The CDR3 covers 16 residues. The CDR3 spells CASSYKTGGLDYGYTF. The CDR3 DNA sequence: TGTGCCAGCAGTTATAAGACAGGGGGGCTTGACTATGGCTACACCTTC.

This clonotype showed up just a few times. CDR3 region: CASSSGGTYNEQFF. Here the CDR3 DNA reads TGTGCCAGCAGTTCTGGGGGGACCTACAATGAGCAGTTCTTC. The rearrangement uses TRBV27 and TRBJ2-1; a possible D gene is TRBD2 (6 bases). The CDR3 has 14 residues. The germline V gene has CDR1 MNHEY and CDR2 SMNVEV (reference sequence). V dropped 4 bases and J dropped 2 bases, with 9 bases sitting between them.

Many counts were recorded for this clonotype. J is TRBJ2-7 and V is TRBV6-5; possible D gene TRBD2, 5 bases. This CDR3 spans 19 amino acids. Deletions cut 0 bases from V and 1 base from J, with 22 bases between. Germline V lookup: CDR1 MNHEY, CDR2 SVGAGI. The CDR3 bases are TGTGCCAGCAGTTACTCGAGCGAGACTATCCCGAGACCGTCCTACGAGCAGTACTTC. It yields the protein CASSYSSETIPRPSYEQYF.

The chain has TRBV30 and TRBJ2-7; D not resolved. The V gene's germline CDR1 is GTSNPN and CDR2 SVGIG (reference sequence). This CDR3 has 13 amino acids. V lost 1 base and J lost 2, with 9 bases in between. Here the CDR3 reads CAWSDDGPYEQYF. The CDR3 bases are TGTGCCTGGAGTGACGACGGTCCCTACGAGCAGTACTTC.